These 5 T cell receptor beta chains were sequenced from one sample in a study of blood T cell repertoires in COVID-19. Repertoires were generated with immunoSEQ multiplex PCR, while TCRdb's copy carries only in-frame clones and drops some. The table shows just over 250,000 clones, with 88% occurring only once. Sample: peripheral blood. The receptors were gathered from a man in his sixties who had recovered from COVID-19.

The CDR3 coding sequence is TGTGCCTGGAGTAGAGCAGGGGCGGGCTATGGCTACACCTTC. Translated: CAWSRAGAGYGYTF. This sequence joins TRBV30 and TRBJ1-2, with a possible D match to TRBD1 (6 bases). The CDR3 has 14 amino acids. Trimming left V 2 bases short and J 4 bases short, with 14 bases between. Germline CDR1 and CDR2: GTSNPN and SVGIG (reference sequence).

The chain carries TRBV9 and TRBJ2-5; 10 nucleotides match TRBD2. The trim removed 3 bases at V and 5 bases at J, leaving 7 bases unmatched. CDR1 and CDR2 from the germline V gene are SGDLS and YYNGEE. This CDR3 has 15 amino acids. The CDR3 protein is CASSGSGGAYETQYF. Here the CDR3 DNA reads TGTGCCAGCAGCGGAAGCGGGGGGGCGTATGAGACCCAGTACTTC.

The chain couples TRBV28 to TRBJ2-7; D remains unclear. CDR1 MDHEN and CDR2 SYDVKM come from the germline V gene. The CDR3 runs 14 residues. V lost 3 bases and J 4 bases, leaving 13 bases between the germline ends. The CDR3 protein is CASSLGQVPYEQYF. The CDR3 coding sequence is TGTGCCAGCAGTTTGGGCCAGGTTCCTTACGAGCAGTACTTC.

This clone was detected only a few times. The rearrangement links TRBV7-2 to TRBJ2-5, with 7 nucleotides matching TRBD2. The ends lost 2 bases at V and 6 bases at J; junction bases unmatched: 9. The CDR3 has 15 residues. CDR1 SGHTA and CDR2 FQGNSA come from the germline V gene. The DNA for the CDR3 is TGTGCCAGCAGCTTAAGCCGGGCTAGCGGCCAGACCCAGTACTTC. Amino acids: CASSLSRASGQTQYF.

This clone was detected only once. This chain connects TRBV29-1 to TRBJ2-5, with a possible D match to TRBD2 (5 bases). Germline-derived CDR1 and CDR2 are SQVTM and ANQGSEA. The CDR3 covers 12 residues. Trimming cost V 4 bases and J 5 bases, with 11 bases left between them. The CDR3 is CSVAGSRETQYF. CDR3 in DNA: TGCAGCGTTGCGGGGTCCCGGGAGACCCAGTACTTC.